Following are 20 T cell receptor beta chains from one sample sequenced in a study of memory CD4+ T cells and cytomegalovirus serostatus. The sort gate was single viable CD3+CD4+CD8-CD45RO+ cells for memory CD4+ T cells. Repertoires were generated with immunoSEQ multiplex PCR, while TCRdb's copy carries only in-frame clones and drops some. The sample comprises about 48,000 clones, over 75% of which are singletons, and less than 0.85% rests with the top ten. Sequences were obtained from memory CD4+ T cells from blood. The receptors originated from an adult in good health and CMV-seronegative.

The rearrangement links TRBV7-2 to TRBJ2-5, with D perhaps matching TRBD2 (5 bases). V was clipped by 7 bases and J by 4 bases, with 19 bases between them. Germline V CDR1 and CDR2: SGHTA, FQGNSA. This CDR3 contains 15 residues. CDR3 coding DNA: TGTGCCAGCACCAAAGAAGTAGGGCGGGCAGAGACCCAGTACTTC. It codes for CASTKEVGRAETQYF.

V is TRBV7-8 and J is TRBJ1-3; TRBD1 matches at 9 bases. This CDR3 is 17 amino acids long. V was clipped by 5 bases and J by 4 bases; unmatched bases: 12. The germline V gene has CDR1 SGHVS and CDR2 FQNEAQ. The CDR3 region is CASSPGQGQEGGNTIYF. The DNA of the CDR3 is TGTGCCAGCAGCCCGGGACAGGGCCAAGAGGGGGGAAACACCATATATTTT. The full variable domain, in which reference TRBV7-8 and TRBJ1-3 provide the parts outside the CDR3, is GAGVSQSPRYKVAKRGQDVALRCDPISGHVSLFWYQQALGQGPEFLTYFQNEAQLDKSGLPSDRFFAERPEGSVSTLKIQRTQQEDSAVYLCASSPGQGQEGGNTIYFGEGSWLTVV.

The table lists this clone with many counts. The rearrangement links TRBV28 to TRBJ1-5; TRBD1 is a possible D gene (5 bases). Trimming left V 5 bases short and J 0 bases short, with 14 bases between. Germline values: CDR1 MDHEN, CDR2 SYDVKM. This CDR3 spans 16 amino acids. The CDR3 nucleotides read TGTGCCAGCAGTCCAGAGGGGCAGATTAGCAATCAGCCCCAGCATTTT. Translating it yields CASSPEGQISNQPQHF.

The CDR3 region has the DNA TGTGCCAGCAGCCCGGGGATAGCGGGAGACGAGCAGTACTTC. This translates into CASSPGIAGDEQYF. The chain combines TRBV5-4 with TRBJ2-7; 9 nucleotides line up with TRBD2. The V and J ends lost 4 bases and 5 bases, in that order; junction bases with no gene match: 7. CDR1 is SGHNT and CDR2 is YYREEE in the germline V gene (reference sequence). The CDR3 is made up of 14 amino acids. The variable domain in full, with the rest retrieved from reference TRBV5-4 and TRBJ2-7, is ETGVTQSPTHLIKTRGQQVTLRCSSQSGHNTVSWYQQALGQGPQFIFQYYREEENGRGNFPPRFSGLQFPNYSSELNVNALELDDSALYLCASSPGIAGDEQYFGPGTRLTVT.

The chain recombines TRBV5-6 with TRBJ1-1; possibly TRBD1 for D (6 bases). The germline V and J ends were trimmed by 2 bases and 0 bases, with 14 bases remaining between them. Germline-derived CDR1 and CDR2 are SGHDT and YYEEEE. The CDR3 loop spans 16 amino acids. Written as DNA, the CDR3 is TGTGCCAGCAGCTTTTATACGGGACACATGAACACTGAAGCTTTCTTT. Translated, it gives CASSFYTGHMNTEAFF. The full variable domain, with the rest looked up from reference TRBV5-6 and TRBJ1-1, is DAGVTQSPTHLIKTRGQQVTLRCSPKSGHDTVSWYQQALGQGPQFIFQYYEEEERQRGNFPDRFSGHQFPNYSSELNVNALLLGDSALYLCASSFYTGHMNTEAFFGQGTRLTVV.

The chain is built from TRBV6-5 and TRBJ1-2; TRBD1 is a possible D gene (5 bases). V lost 2 bases and J 6 bases, leaving 13 bases between the germline ends. Germline V gene data show CDR1 as MNHEY and CDR2 as SVGAGI. This CDR3 has 14 amino acids. The CDR3 region is CASSYRQGENGYTF. Written as DNA, the CDR3 is TGTGCCAGCAGTTACAGGCAGGGCGAGAATGGCTACACCTTC.

V is TRBV9 and J is TRBJ1-2; D unresolved. CDR3 size: 12 residues. Germline CDR1 reads SGDLS; CDR2 reads YYNGEE. V gave up 7 bases and J gave up 6 bases, with 13 bases separating them. CDR3 coding DNA: TGTGCCAGCGGGAGGCTAAAGCATGGCTACACCTTC. It is translated as CASGRLKHGYTF.

V is TRBV6-5 and J is TRBJ2-1, with D possibly matching TRBD2 (6 bases). Germline V CDR1 and CDR2: MNHEY, SVGAGI. V gave up 6 bases and J gave up 4 bases, with 13 bases separating them. The CDR3 length is 14 residues. The CDR3 sequence: CASRRGTLYNEQFF. The CDR3 region has the DNA TGTGCCAGCAGGAGAGGGACTCTTTACAATGAGCAGTTCTTC.

This chain links TRBV11-2 with TRBJ2-5; 8 bases match TRBD2. CDR3 length: 15 amino acids. The V gene's germline CDR1 is SGHAT and CDR2 FQNNGV. The V segment lost 4 bases and the J segment 6 bases; nucleotides outside the gene matches: 10. The CDR3 spells CASSSIAGTVKTQYF. The CDR3 DNA reads as TGTGCCAGCAGCTCCATAGCGGGGACCGTGAAGACCCAGTACTTC. The entire variable domain, with the rest obtained from reference TRBV11-2 and TRBJ2-5, is as follows: EAGVAQSPRYKIIEKRQSVAFWCNPISGHATLYWYQQILGQGPKLLIQFQNNGVVDDSQLPKDRFSAERLKGVDSTLKIQPAKLEDSAVYLCASSSIAGTVKTQYFGPGTRLLVL.

This clone was observed a single time. The chain uses TRBV2 and TRBJ2-7, with TRBD1 identical over 9 bases. This CDR3 is built from 14 residues. Germline loops: CDR1 SNHLY, CDR2 FYNNEI. After removal of 4 bases from V and 5 bases from J, the junction contained 6 bases not matched to a gene. The DNA for the CDR3 is TGTGCCAGCAGTGGTGACAGGGGGGGAAACGAGCAGTACTTC. The encoded protein is CASSGDRGGNEQYF. Based on the CDR3 plus reference TRBV2 and TRBJ2-7, the full variable domain is EPEVTQTPSHQVTQMGQEVILRCVPISNHLYFYWYRQILGQKVEFLVSFYNNEISEKSEIFDDQFSVERPDGSNFTLKIRSTKLEDSAMYFCASSGDRGGNEQYFGPGTRLTVT.

This clone turned up a few times. The chain joins TRBV28 to TRBJ2-5; a weak D match, TRBD1 (6 bases). Per germline, CDR1 MDHEN and CDR2 SYDVKM. The CDR3 runs 15 residues. With 3 bases removed from V and 3 bases from J, the gap between germline ends came to 14 bases. CDR3 DNA sequence: TGTGCCAGCAGTTTCCGACAGGTTTCCAAAGAGACCCAGTACTTC. Translating it yields CASSFRQVSKETQYF.

The chain joins TRBV29-1 to TRBJ1-2; tentative D call: TRBD1 (6 bases). CDR1 is SQVTM, CDR2 ANQGSEA, per germline. The CDR3 has 12 amino acids. Trimming took off 0 bases at V and 7 bases at J, with 9 bases between the two ends. The CDR3 DNA reads as TGCAGCGTTGAAGACAGGGGAGGTGGCTACACCTTC. Protein product: CSVEDRGGGYTF.

The genes are TRBV19 and TRBJ2-5; 10 positions match TRBD2. V was clipped by 4 bases and J by 1 base; unmatched bases: 6. CDR3 length equals 16 residues. The germline CDR1 and CDR2 sequences are LNHDA and SQIVND (reference sequence). The CDR3 nucleotides are TGTGCCAGTAGTAATGGACTAGCGGTCCTCCAAGAGACCCAGTACTTC. Residues: CASSNGLAVLQETQYF. The full variable domain, with the rest looked up from reference TRBV19 and TRBJ2-5, is DGGITQSPKYLFRKEGQNVTLSCEQNLNHDAMYWYRQDPGQGLRLIYYSQIVNDFQKGDIAEGYSVSREKKESFPLTVTSAQKNPTAFYLCASSNGLAVLQETQYFGPGTRLLVL.

The V gene is TRBV6-6, the J gene TRBJ2-2, with D uncertain. The germline CDR1 and CDR2 sequences are MNHNY and SVGAGI (reference sequence). With 4 bases removed from V and 4 bases from J, the gap between germline ends came to 7 bases. The CDR3 has 13 residues. CDR3 sequence reads: CASSSHITGELFF. The CDR3 bases are TGTGCCAGCAGTTCGCACATCACCGGGGAGCTGTTTTTT.

The chain recombines TRBV5-1 with TRBJ1-1; possibly TRBD1 for D (6 bases). CDR3 length: 14 residues. V was trimmed by 3 bases and J by 6 bases, leaving 15 bases between them. Looked up from germline, CDR1 is SGHRS and CDR2 is YFSETQ. The CDR3 loop reads CASSWAGGPAEAFF. DNA for the CDR3: TGCGCCAGCAGCTGGGCGGGGGGGCCAGCTGAAGCTTTCTTT. The whole variable domain, remainder taken from reference TRBV5-1 and TRBJ1-1, is KAGVTQTPRYLIKTRGQQVTLSCSPISGHRSVSWYQQTPGQGLQFLFEYFSETQRNKGNFPGRFSGRQFSNSRSEMNVSTLELGDSALYLCASSWAGGPAEAFFGQGTRLTVV.

This chain connects TRBV10-2 to TRBJ2-1, with 9 nucleotides matching TRBD2. Germline V gene sequence: CDR1 WSHSY, CDR2 SAAADI. The CDR3 contains 13 residues. V dropped 8 bases and J dropped 9; count of bases not matched to a gene: 8. In nucleotides, the CDR3 is TGCGCCAGCGGGCGGGAGGGCCGCGGTGAGCAGTTCTTC. Its protein product is CASGREGRGEQFF.

V gene TRBV2 combines with J gene TRBJ1-2, with a possible D match to TRBD1 (5 bases). CDR3 size: 14 residues. CDR1 SNHLY and CDR2 FYNNEI come from the germline V gene. Trimming stripped 0 bases from V and 1 base from J, with 6 bases between. The DNA for the CDR3 is TGTGCCAGCAGTGAAGCGGGGGATAACTATGGCTACACCTTC. Its protein product is CASSEAGDNYGYTF.

The rearrangement uses TRBV30 and TRBJ2-3; either TRBD1 or TRBD2 may supply D (6 bases each). The V and J ends lost 0 bases and 0 bases respectively, with 13 bases between them. From germline, CDR1 is GTSNPN and CDR2 SVGIG (reference sequence). This CDR3 is built from 16 residues. The CDR3 reads CAWSVWRGASTDTQYF. The CDR3 region has the DNA TGTGCCTGGAGTGTATGGAGGGGGGCGAGCACAGATACGCAGTATTTT.

The chain has TRBV5-8 and TRBJ2-2; a possible D gene is TRBD1 (5 bases). The CDR3 extends over 15 amino acids. From germline, CDR1 is SGHTS and CDR2 YDEGEE. V lost 2 bases and J 5 bases, leaving 13 bases between the germline ends. The CDR3 nucleotides read TGTGCCAGCAGCTTACGAGACAGAAGTACCGGGGAGCTGTTTTTT. The encoded protein is CASSLRDRSTGELFF.

This clone was seen only once. This chain joins TRBV6-6 and TRBJ1-2; 9 positions match TRBD1. The CDR3 extends over 15 amino acids. The V segment lost 7 bases and the J segment 3 bases; nucleotides outside the gene matches: 9. Looked up from germline, CDR1 is MNHNY and CDR2 is SVGAGI (reference sequence). The CDR3, as DNA: TGTGCCAGCAAACAGGGACAGGGAGAGCACTATGGCTACACCTTC. Translating it yields CASKQGQGEHYGYTF.